Listed here is a single T cell receptor (beta chain). The data belong to a study of blood T cell repertoires in COVID-19. The wider study: Acute-phase and convalescent COVID-19 samples originated in the United States, Italy and Spain. Sources were T cells, B-cell-depleted T cells, or PBMCs; the material itself was cDNA or gDNA.

Methods used by the authors: Amplification from reference gene primers served as the basis for estimated nucleated cell counts. Clones were read by immunoSEQ multiplex PCR, and TCRdb kept only the in-frame ones, dropping some. Clonal size and the V and J genes are those of that table, whereas D and trimming came from the DNA. This sample has about 180,000 clones, with 80% to 90% found just once. The CDR3 consists of 16 residues. The germline V gene has CDR1 ENHRY and CDR2 SYGVKD. V lost 0 bases and J 2 bases, leaving 10 bases between the germline ends. V usage is TRBV10-3 and J usage is TRBJ2-2, with D possibly matching TRBD2 (6 bases). The sequencing sample was made of peripheral blood. The TCR was taken from a man aged 18 to 29 who had recovered from COVID-19. DNA for the CDR3: TGTGCCATCAGTGAGTCAAGGACTACTAACACCGGGGAGCTGTTTTTT. Amino acids: CAISESRTTNTGELFF.